The subject of this entry is one TCR beta chain. Antigen: not known. The CDR3 is 15 amino acids. The germline CDR1 and CDR2 sequences are MNHEY and SVGAGI. V gave up 2 bases and J gave up 5 bases, with 15 bases separating them. TCRdb's copy holds only in-frame clones and misses some; the assay was immunoSEQ multiplex PCR. The sample consists of millions of clones, 93% of them appearing once. This record comes from a study of shared clonotypes between healthy human individuals. Findings and caveats of the study: Rarefaction showed that sequencing of sorted subsets was incomplete (despite large depth).

The clonotype originates from a man aged 18 to 30 in good health. Some clones in this sample may be carry-over from other donors' samples. The chain couples TRBV6-5 to TRBJ2-5; possible D gene TRBD1, 6 bases. The sample comprised naive CD4+ T cells from PBMCs. This sample's subset: CD45RA+ positively selected. The CDR3 loop is CASSYGVTGSETQYF. The DNA for the CDR3 is TGTGCCAGCAGTTACGGCGTTACAGGGTCGGAGACCCAGTACTTC.